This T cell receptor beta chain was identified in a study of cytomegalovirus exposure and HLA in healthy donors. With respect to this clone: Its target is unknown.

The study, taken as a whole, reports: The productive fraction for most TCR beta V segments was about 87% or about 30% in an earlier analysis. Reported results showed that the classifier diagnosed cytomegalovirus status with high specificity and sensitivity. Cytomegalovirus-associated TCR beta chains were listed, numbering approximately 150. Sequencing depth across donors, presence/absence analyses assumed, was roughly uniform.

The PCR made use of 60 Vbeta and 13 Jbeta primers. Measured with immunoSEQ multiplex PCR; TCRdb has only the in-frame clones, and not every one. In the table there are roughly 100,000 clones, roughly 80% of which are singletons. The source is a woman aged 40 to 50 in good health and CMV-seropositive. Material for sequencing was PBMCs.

CDR3 amino acids: CASSGTGGFNEQYF. In nucleotides, the CDR3 is TGTGCCAGCAGTGGGACAGGGGGCTTCAACGAGCAGTACTTC. The rearrangement uses TRBV21-1 and TRBJ2-7; TRBD1, the table's D call, lacks a check against the DNA. TRBV21-1 is described as a pseudogene. The CDR3 runs to 14 residues.